One and the same sample provided the 16 T cell receptor beta chains below, sequenced in a study of blood T cell repertoires in COVID-19. This table comes from immunoSEQ multiplex PCR, and its TCRdb copy is limited to in-frame clones, with some not included. Among fewer than 250,000 clones listed, over 80% were seen once. Sequencing was performed on peripheral blood. The receptor source for this set is a human donor in a cohort sampled during active COVID-19.

The chain uses TRBV4-1 and TRBJ2-7; 9 nucleotides match TRBD2. The V gene end was trimmed by 0 bases and the J gene end by 2 bases; junction bases not matched to a gene: 11. This CDR3 has 18 amino acids. Per germline, CDR1 MGHRA and CDR2 YSYEKL. The CDR3 sequence: CASSQEVGFSGSPYEQYF. The CDR3 DNA follows: TGCGCCAGCAGCCAAGAAGTGGGGTTTAGCGGGAGTCCCTACGAGCAGTACTTC.

The chain couples TRBV6-5 to TRBJ1-2, with 9 bases aligning to TRBD1. V was pared by 6 bases and J by 8 bases, with 10 bases of the junction left unmatched. The CDR3 is 14 amino acids. The V gene's germline CDR1 is MNHEY and CDR2 SVGAGI. CDR3 residues: CASSHHRGLKGYTF. For the CDR3, the DNA is TGTGCCAGCAGCCACCACAGGGGGCTTAAAGGCTACACCTTC.

V is TRBV7-6 and J is TRBJ1-5, with D tentatively TRBD1 (5 bases). The V end lost 1 base, the J end lost 6 bases, and 7 bases lay between the germline ends. The CDR3 is 13 residues long. Germline V CDR1 and CDR2: SGHVS, FNYEAQ. The CDR3 region is CASSLGGIQPQHF. In DNA, the CDR3 is TGTGCCAGCAGCTTAGGGGGCATTCAGCCCCAGCATTTT.

The chain couples TRBV11-2 to TRBJ2-1, with D perhaps matching TRBD2 (7 bases). Germline V gene data show CDR1 as SGHAT and CDR2 as FQNNGV. This CDR3 is built from 16 residues. V lost 2 bases and J lost 0, with 11 bases in between. The CDR3 spells CASSLRGGLSYNEQFF. CDR3 nucleotide sequence: TGTGCCAGCAGCTTAAGGGGGGGACTCTCCTACAATGAGCAGTTCTTC.

Turning to this clone: Other DNA sequences in the sample encode the same CDR3. This sequence joins TRBV5-1 and TRBJ2-7; D is possibly TRBD2 (6 bases). Looked up from germline, CDR1 is SGHRS and CDR2 is YFSETQ. CDR3 length equals 13 residues. V was pared by 5 bases and J by 0 bases, with 9 bases between. In nucleotides, the CDR3 is TGCGCCAGCAGGGAGGGTAGCTCCTACGAGCAGTACTTC. Translation: CASREGSSYEQYF.

Only one count was recorded for this clone. V is TRBV5-5 and J is TRBJ2-3, with TRBD1 matching 7 bases. The V gene's germline CDR1 is SGHKS and CDR2 YYEKEE (reference sequence). This CDR3 has 13 residues. J gave up 0 bases and V 7 bases, and 2 bases lay outside the gene matches. In nucleotides, the CDR3 is TGTGCCAGCGAGACAGGGAGCACAGATACGCAGTATTTT. Protein: CASETGSTDTQYF.

On this clone: A much larger clone sits a single nucleotide away, making a read error possible. The genes are TRBV6-1 and TRBJ2-5, with D hard to call. The CDR3 is made up of 14 amino acids. The V gene's germline CDR1 is MNHNS and CDR2 SASEGT. CDR3 coding DNA: TGTGCCTGCAGTGAGGTAGTACTCCAAGAGACCCAGTACTTC. Its translation is CACSEVVLQETQYF.

The genes are TRBV24-1 and TRBJ1-1; 10 bases fit TRBD1. Germline trimming cut 10 bases from V and 6 bases from J; bases unmatched to any gene: 16. Germline V gene data show CDR1 as KGHDR and CDR2 as SFDVKD. This CDR3 spans 16 amino acids. The DNA for the CDR3 is TGTGCCACTAAAATCCGCCCGGGACAGGGGTTCCCTGAAGCTTTCTTT. This sequence encodes CATKIRPGQGFPEAFF.

The J gene is TRBJ2-3, the V gene TRBV5-4, with D possibly matching TRBD1 (6 bases). The CDR3 length is 15 residues. Germline V lookup: CDR1 SGHNT, CDR2 YYREEE (reference sequence). The germline V and J ends were trimmed by 4 bases and 2 bases, with 14 bases remaining between them. In nucleotides, the CDR3 is TGTGCCAGCAGCAAAAGCAGGGGTTTCACAGATACGCAGTATTTT. Amino acid sequence: CASSKSRGFTDTQYF.

The chain combines TRBV18 with TRBJ1-4, with TRBD1 matching over 7 bases. The CDR3 runs 15 residues. V was clipped by 3 bases and J by 4 bases; unmatched bases: 5. The V gene's germline CDR1 is KGHSH and CDR2 LQKENI. In nucleotides, the CDR3 is TGTGCCAGCTCACCGAGGACAGGCCTTAATGAAAAACTGTTTTTT. It translates to CASSPRTGLNEKLFF.

The rearrangement uses TRBV20-1 and TRBJ2-2, with TRBD2 identical over 11 bases. CDR3 length: 17 residues. Germline V gene lookup returns CDR1 DFQATT and CDR2 SNEGSKA (reference sequence). V was clipped by 3 bases and J by 3 bases; unmatched bases: 9. CDR3 sequence (DNA): TGCAGTGCTAGTGTTACTAGCGGGGGCGCATACACCGGGGAGCTGTTTTTT. It encodes CSASVTSGGAYTGELFF.

The DNA of the CDR3 is TGTGCCAGTAGTATTCAGGGTGCCACAGATACGCAGTATTTT. Translation: CASSIQGATDTQYF. The chain carries TRBV19 and TRBJ2-3; perhaps TRBD1 as D (5 bases). V was trimmed by 3 bases and J by 2 bases, leaving 9 bases between them. The CDR3 runs 14 residues. Germline CDR1 reads LNHDA; CDR2 reads SQIVND (reference sequence).

This clone has more than one count but fewer than ten. V gene TRBV2 combines with J gene TRBJ1-2; D remains ambiguous. The V end was cut by 6 bases, the J end by 6 bases, with 14 bases between. Germline CDR1 SNHLY, CDR2 FYNNEI. The CDR3 has 13 amino acids. CDR3 nucleotides: TGTGCCAGCAGAGCAGGAACCGGGGATGGCTACACCTTC. This sequence encodes CASRAGTGDGYTF. Full variable domain (outside the CDR3, taken from reference TRBV2 and TRBJ1-2): EPEVTQTPSHQVTQMGQEVILRCVPISNHLYFYWYRQILGQKVEFLVSFYNNEISEKSEIFDDQFSVERPDGSNFTLKIRSTKLEDSAMYFCASRAGTGDGYTFGSGTRLTVV.

This clone was observed at least ten times. The chain recombines TRBV28 with TRBJ1-5; perhaps TRBD1 as D (5 bases). The CDR3 is made up of 18 amino acids. The V end lost 1 base, the J end lost 0 bases, and 16 bases lay between the germline ends. Per germline, CDR1 MDHEN and CDR2 SYDVKM. The CDR3 DNA is TGTGCCAGCAGTTTATTCTCCCTGAATAGGGGTAGCAATCAGCCCCAGCATTTT. This encodes CASSLFSLNRGSNQPQHF.

V and J are TRBV6-1 and TRBJ1-3; D is unresolved. Germline V gene lookup returns CDR1 MNHNS and CDR2 SASEGT. Trimming pared 1 base from V and 4 bases from J, leaving 11 bases between. This CDR3 has 15 residues. CDR3 region: CASSEGGGRGNTIYF. The CDR3 bases are TGTGCCAGCAGTGAAGGAGGAGGCCGCGGAAACACCATATATTTT.

V gene TRBV15 combines with J gene TRBJ2-3; the match to TRBD1 covers 10 bases. In germline, CDR1 is LNHNV, CDR2 YYDKDF (reference sequence). Trimming cost V 0 bases and J 4 bases; bases outside gene matches: 4. This CDR3 spans 16 amino acids. The CDR3 loop reads CATSREDRGVPDTQYF. CDR3 in DNA: TGTGCCACCAGCAGAGAGGACAGGGGGGTTCCAGATACGCAGTATTTT.